The rows below give T cell receptor beta chains drawn from one sample of a study of OX40 agonist ivuxolimab in advanced cancers. The assay was immunoSEQ multiplex PCR, and TCRdb's table has in-frame clones only and misses some. The sample lists 56,000 or so clones; 70% to 85% were seen once. This sample comprised CD4+ or CD8+ T cells sorted from blood, obtained in a trial of the OX40 agonist ivuxolimab. These receptors were taken from an adult with an advanced solid tumor such as melanoma, head and neck, liver or kidney cancer. Each CDR3 is given with its conserved first and last residue. D genes are given only for firm matches. A row's size may be missing; if present it is once, few, many or a size class.

CASSGTSGGSSYEQYF	TGTGCCAGCAGCGGGACTAGCGGGGGGAGCTCCTACGAGCAGTACTTC	TRBD2	TRBV28	TRBJ2-7	NA
CASSLAGADSGEQYF	TGCGCCAGCAGCTTGGCCGGGGCCGACTCCGGCGAGCAGTACTTC	NA	TRBV5-1	TRBJ2-7	once
CASTPRGGLKDTQYF	TGTGCCAGCACCCCGCGGGGGGGCCTGAAAGATACGCAGTATTTT	TRBD2	TRBV28	TRBJ2-3	once
CASSGTDPYEQYF	TGTGCCAGCTCCGGGACAGACCCCTACGAGCAGTACTTC	TRBD1	TRBV18	TRBJ2-7	NA
CASRGLVEPQHF	TGTGCCAGCAGGGGGCTGGTCGAGCCCCAGCATTTT	NA	TRBV28	TRBJ1-5	few
CASSPWGRGNTEAFF	TGTGCCAGCAGTCCCTGGGGAAGGGGGAACACTGAAGCTTTCTTT	NA	TRBV27	TRBJ1-1	NA
CASSLGLAGGLTDTQYF	TGTGCCAGCAGCTTAGGCCTAGCGGGGGGCCTCACAGATACGCAGTATTTT	TRBD2	TRBV7-6	TRBJ2-3	NA
CASQGLVNYGYTF	TGTGCCAGCCAGGGGTTAGTTAACTATGGCTACACCTTC	NA	TRBV2	TRBJ1-2	NA
CASSLYGGRGYTF	TGTGCCAGCAGCTTGTACGGGGGAAGGGGCTACACCTTC	NA	TRBV5-8	TRBJ1-2	NA
CASSTEGFGEQYF	TGTGCCAGCTCCACAGAGGGTTTCGGCGAGCAGTACTTC	NA	TRBV18	TRBJ2-7	NA